This T cell receptor beta chain was profiled in a study of STAT5B mutations in CD4+ large granular lymphocyte leukemia. General study findings and limits: Data were not HLA-matched across samples. No patients shared main leukemic clonotypes, though 20% to 25% appeared at low frequency elsewhere.

Germline V gene lookup returns CDR1 SGHTA and CDR2 FQGNSA. V was shortened by 0 bases and J by 7 bases, with 15 bases between the two germline ends. The CDR3 has 15 amino acids. This clone appeared a few times. The antigen is unknown. Healthy controls were blood donor buffy coats. Some clones are missing from TCRdb's copy, which holds only in-frame ones; the method was immunoSEQ multiplex PCR. The sample has 30,000 to 35,000 clones; 69% are singletons. V is TRBV7-2 and J is TRBJ1-2; TRBD1 might be the D (6 bases). Sequenced material: CD4+ T cells from blood buffy coats. This clonotype originated in a human donor in good health. CDR3 nucleotides: TGTGCCAGCAGCTTAGCGATGGGGGGCGCGGGTGGCTACACCTTC. The encoded protein is CASSLAMGGAGGYTF.